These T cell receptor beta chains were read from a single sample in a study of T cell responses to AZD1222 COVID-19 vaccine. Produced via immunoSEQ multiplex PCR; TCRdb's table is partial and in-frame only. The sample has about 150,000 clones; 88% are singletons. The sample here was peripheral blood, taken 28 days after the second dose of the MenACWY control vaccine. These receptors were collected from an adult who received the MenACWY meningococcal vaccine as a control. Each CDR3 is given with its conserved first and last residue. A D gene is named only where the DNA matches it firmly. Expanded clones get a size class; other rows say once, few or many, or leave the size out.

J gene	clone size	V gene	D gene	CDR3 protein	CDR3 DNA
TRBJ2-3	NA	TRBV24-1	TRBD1	CATSDSAPGQGASYTQYF	TGTGCCACCAGTGATTCAGCTCCGGGACAGGGGGCGTCGTATACGCAGTATTTT
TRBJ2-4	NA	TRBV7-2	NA	CASSLDGWDISKNIQYF	TGTGCCAGCAGCTTAGACGGGTGGGACATATCCAAAAACATTCAGTACTTC
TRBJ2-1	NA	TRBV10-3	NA	CAISASFNEQFF	TGTGCCATCAGTGCCTCTTTCAATGAGCAGTTCTTC
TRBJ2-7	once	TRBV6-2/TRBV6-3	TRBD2	CASRLLLAGSYEQYF	TGTGCCAGCCGCCTCCTTCTAGCGGGCTCCTACGAGCAGTACTTC
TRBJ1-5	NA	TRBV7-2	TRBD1	CASSSRQGNQPQHF	TGTGCCAGCAGCTCTCGACAGGGAAATCAGCCCCAGCATTTT
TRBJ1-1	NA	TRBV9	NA	CASSSRDGGGTEAFF	TGTGCCAGCAGCTCACGGGACGGGGGTGGCACTGAAGCTTTCTTT
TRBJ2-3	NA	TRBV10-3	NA	CATQDGVTDTQYF	TGTGCCACCCAGGATGGAGTCACAGATACGCAGTATTTT
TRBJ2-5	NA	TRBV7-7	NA	CASSLGRQETQYF	TGTGCTAGCAGCTTGGGCAGGCAAGAGACCCAGTACTTC
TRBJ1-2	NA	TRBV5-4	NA	CASSPSGRYGYTF	TGTGCCAGCAGCCCGTCAGGGCGCTATGGCTACACCTTC
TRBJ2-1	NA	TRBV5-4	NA	CASSLDRDNEQFF	TGTGCCAGCAGCTTGGACAGGGACAATGAGCAGTTCTTC
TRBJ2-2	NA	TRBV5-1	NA	CASSLVSATGELFF	TGCGCCAGCAGCTTAGTCTCGGCCACCGGGGAGCTGTTTTTT
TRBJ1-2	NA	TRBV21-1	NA	CASSKVSCGYTF	TGTGCCAGCAGCAAAGTGTCGTGTGGCTACACCTTC
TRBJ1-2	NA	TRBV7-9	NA	CASSHKQGHGYTF	TGTGCCAGCAGCCATAAACAGGGACATGGCTACACCTTC
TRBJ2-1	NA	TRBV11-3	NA	CASSLGWPGPPSVNPNEQFF	TGTGCCAGCAGCTTAGGATGGCCGGGGCCTCCAAGTGTCAACCCCAATGAGCAGTTCTTC
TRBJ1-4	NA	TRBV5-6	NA	CASSPRPQGGEKLFF	TGTGCCAGCAGCCCTCGGCCACAGGGAGGGGAAAAACTGTTTTTT
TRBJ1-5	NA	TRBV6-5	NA	CGAGRRNQPQHF	TGTGGGGCAGGGAGGCGCAATCAGCCCCAGCATTTT
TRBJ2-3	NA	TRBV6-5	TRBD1	CASSTSGTGWDTQYF	TGTGCCAGCAGTACATCCGGGACAGGGTGGGATACGCAGTATTTT
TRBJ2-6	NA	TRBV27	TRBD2	CASSVLASGANVLTF	TGTGCCAGCAGTGTACTAGCGTCTGGGGCCAACGTCCTGACTTTC
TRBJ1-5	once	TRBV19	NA	CASSKKGPGGVNQPQHF	TGTGCCAGTAGTAAAAAGGGGCCCGGAGGTGTTAATCAGCCCCAGCATTTT
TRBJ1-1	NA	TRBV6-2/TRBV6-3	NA	CASSDAGARWDTEAFF	TGTGCCAGCAGCGACGCCGGGGCGCGATGGGACACTGAAGCTTTCTTT
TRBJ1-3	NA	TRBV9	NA	CASSVRDIDFIDSGNTIYF	TGTGCCAGCAGCGTCCGGGACATCGACTTCATAGACTCTGGAAACACCATATATTTT
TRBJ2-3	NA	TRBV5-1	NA	CASSQLGSGTDTQYF	TGCGCCAGCAGCCAACTAGGTAGCGGCACAGATACGCAGTATTTT
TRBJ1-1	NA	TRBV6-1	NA	CASSERVRENTEAFF	TGTGCCAGCAGTGAAAGGGTCAGGGAAAACACTGAAGCTTTCTTT
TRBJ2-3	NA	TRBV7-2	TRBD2	CASRGGTGADTQYF	TGTGCCAGCAGGGGGGGGACCGGAGCAGATACGCAGTATTTT
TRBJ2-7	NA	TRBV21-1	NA	CASSKADPPFAGSYEQYF	TGTGCCAGCAGCAAAGCAGACCCTCCCTTTGCGGGCTCCTACGAGCAGTACTTC
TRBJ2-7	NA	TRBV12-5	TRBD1	CASALDRNYEQYF	TGTGCTAGTGCCCTGGACAGGAACTACGAGCAGTACTTC
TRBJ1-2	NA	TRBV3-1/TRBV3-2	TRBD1	CASSLGTANYGYTF	TGTGCCAGCAGCCTCGGGACAGCTAACTATGGCTACACCTTC
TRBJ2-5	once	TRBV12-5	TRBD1	CASGLVRQGRETQYF	TGTGCTAGTGGTTTGGTACGACAGGGGCGAGAGACCCAGTACTTC
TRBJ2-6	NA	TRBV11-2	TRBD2	CASSLRATGGSGANVLTF	TGTGCCAGCAGCTTAAGGGCCACCGGGGGGTCTGGGGCCAACGTCCTGACTTTC
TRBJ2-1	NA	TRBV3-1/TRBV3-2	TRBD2	CASSPRTSGQNEQFF	TGTGCCAGCAGCCCTCGGACTAGCGGTCAGAATGAGCAGTTCTTC
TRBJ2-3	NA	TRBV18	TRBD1	CASSPPDRGLGDTQYF	TGTGCCAGCTCACCTCCGGACAGGGGGCTCGGGGATACGCAGTATTTT
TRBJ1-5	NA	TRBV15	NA	CATSKGPVNQPQHF	TGTGCCACCAGCAAGGGACCGGTCAATCAGCCCCAGCATTTT
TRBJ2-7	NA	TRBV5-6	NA	CASSPLAGSSYEQYF	TGTGCCAGCAGCCCCCTGGCGGGGAGCTCCTACGAGCAGTACTTC
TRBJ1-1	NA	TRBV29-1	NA	CSVERTANTEAFF	TGCAGCGTCGAACGCACGGCGAACACTGAAGCTTTCTTT
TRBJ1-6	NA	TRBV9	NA	CASSVADSPLHF	TGTGCCAGCAGCGTAGCAGATTCACCCCTCCACTTT
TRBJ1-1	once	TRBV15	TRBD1	CATSGWTGQEAFF	TGTGCCACCAGCGGTTGGACAGGACAGGAAGCTTTCTTT
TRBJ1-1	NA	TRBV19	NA	CASSIRGGGAFF	TGTGCCAGTAGCATCAGGGGTGGGGGAGCTTTCTTT
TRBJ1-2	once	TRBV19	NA	CASSRDTWYGYTF	TGTGCCAGTAGTAGGGACACTTGGTATGGCTACACCTTC
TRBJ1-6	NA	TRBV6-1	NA	CASSDRVDSPLHF	TGTGCCAGCAGTGACAGGGTAGATTCACCCCTCCACTTT
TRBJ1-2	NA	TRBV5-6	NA	CASSPELTGPVDGYTF	TGTGCCAGCAGCCCAGAGTTGACAGGCCCGGTGGATGGCTACACCTTC
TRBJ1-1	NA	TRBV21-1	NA	CASSKEKGQGVGGTEAFF	TGTGCCAGCAGCAAAGAAAAAGGACAGGGGGTAGGTGGCACTGAAGCTTTCTTT
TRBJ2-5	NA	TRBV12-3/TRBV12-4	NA	CASSLLSETQYF	TGTGCCAGCAGTTTATTGTCGGAGACCCAGTACTTC
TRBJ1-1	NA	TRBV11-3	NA	CASSFSAIMNTEAFF	TGTGCCAGCAGCTTTAGCGCCATCATGAACACTGAAGCTTTCTTT
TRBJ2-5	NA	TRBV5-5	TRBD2	CASSLTLAMKTQYF	TGTGCCAGCAGCTTGACACTAGCGATGAAGACCCAGTACTTC
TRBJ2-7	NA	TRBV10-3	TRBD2	CAISERGLAGGTAGEQYF	TGTGCCATCAGTGAGAGGGGTCTAGCGGGAGGTACTGCGGGCGAGCAGTACTTC
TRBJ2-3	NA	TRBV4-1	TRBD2	CASSQWGTSGSTDTQYF	TGCGCCAGCAGCCAATGGGGGACTAGCGGTAGCACAGATACGCAGTATTTT
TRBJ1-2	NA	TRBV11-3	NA	CASSLGDINYGYTF	TGTGCCAGCAGCTTAGGGGACATTAACTATGGCTACACCTTC
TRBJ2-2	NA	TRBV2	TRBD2	CASKGLGRSTGELFF	TGTGCCAGCAAGGGACTAGGGAGGAGTACCGGGGAGCTGTTTTTT
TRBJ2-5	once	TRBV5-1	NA	CASSQGDAGQETQYF	TGCGCCAGCAGCCAAGGGGATGCGGGGCAAGAGACCCAGTACTTC
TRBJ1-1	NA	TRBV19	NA	CASSPGLMNTEAFF	TGTGCCAGTAGTCCAGGACTCATGAACACTGAAGCTTTCTTT
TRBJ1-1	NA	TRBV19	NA	CATRRGTSLNTEAFF	TGTGCCACTCGAAGGGGGACAAGCTTGAACACTGAAGCTTTCTTT
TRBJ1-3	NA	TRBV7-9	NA	CASRPTRGTGNTIYF	TGTGCCAGCAGACCAACAAGGGGGACTGGAAACACCATATATTTT
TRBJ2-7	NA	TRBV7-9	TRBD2	CASSLEGGLAGEQYF	TGTGCCAGCAGCTTAGAGGGCGGCCTAGCGGGGGAGCAGTACTTC
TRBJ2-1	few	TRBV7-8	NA	CASRDRNDEQFF	TGTGCCAGCCGAGATAGAAACGATGAGCAGTTCTTC
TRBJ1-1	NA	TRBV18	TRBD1	CASSPGQRNTEAFF	TGTGCCAGCTCACCGGGACAGAGGAACACTGAAGCTTTCTTT